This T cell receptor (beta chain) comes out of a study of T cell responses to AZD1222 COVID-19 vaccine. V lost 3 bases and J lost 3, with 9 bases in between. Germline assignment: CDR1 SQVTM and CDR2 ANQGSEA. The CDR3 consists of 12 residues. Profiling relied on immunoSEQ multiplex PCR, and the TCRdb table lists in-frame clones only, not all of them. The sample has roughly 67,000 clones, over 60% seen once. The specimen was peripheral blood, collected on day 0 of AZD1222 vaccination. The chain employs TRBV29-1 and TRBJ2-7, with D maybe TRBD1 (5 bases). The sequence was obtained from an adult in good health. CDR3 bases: TGCAGCGTTGAGGACAACAACTACGAGCAGTACTTC. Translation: CSVEDNNYEQYF.